Here is one TCR beta chain with its context. Its antigen is still unknown. This sample is drawn from a study of shared clonotypes between healthy human individuals. From germline, CDR1 is MNHNS and CDR2 SASEGT. The length of the CDR3 is 14 residues. V trimming: 2 bases; J trimming: 4 bases; junction bases outside the gene matches: 3. The study's findings and limits: Clonotype sharing among donors was expected to depend on sequencing depth.

This table comes from immunoSEQ multiplex PCR, and its TCRdb copy is limited to in-frame clones, with some not included. This table has about 600,000 clones, less than 98% appearing once. The receptor's source is a woman aged 25 to 45 in good health. This chain joins TRBV6-1 and TRBJ2-5; 8 bases map to TRBD2. The source material was naive CD4+ T cells sorted from blood. As for subset: CD45RA+ positively selected. The CDR3 sequence: CASSETSGIETQYF. DNA of the CDR3: TGTGCCAGCAGTGAAACTAGCGGAATAGAGACCCAGTACTTC.